The 27 T cell receptor beta chains presented below share a single source sample, sequenced in a study of cytomegalovirus exposure and HLA in healthy donors. Researchers ran the PCR with 60 Vbeta and 13 Jbeta primers. Clones were sequenced by immunoSEQ multiplex PCR, and TCRdb holds only the in-frame ones, with some missing. The data show 200,000 to 250,000 clones, with over 80% seen just once and more than 0.6% held by the top ten. Sample: PBMCs. The receptor set was obtained from a boy younger than 10 in good health and CMV-seronegative.

This chain uses TRBV12-5 with TRBJ2-5, with 8 nucleotides matching TRBD2. The germline gives CDR1 LGHNT, CDR2 FRNRAP. The length of the CDR3 is 15 residues. V lost 5 bases, J lost 5 bases, and 10 bases stayed unmatched. CDR3 region: CASGRAGGGHETQYF. CDR3 DNA sequence: TGTGCTAGTGGTCGGGCCGGGGGGGGGCACGAGACCCAGTACTTC.

The genes are TRBV19 and TRBJ1-5; D perhaps matches TRBD1 (5 bases). The V gene's germline CDR1 is LNHDA and CDR2 SQIVND (reference sequence). Trimming left V 0 bases short and J 1 base short, with 10 bases between. The CDR3 loop spans 16 amino acids. The CDR3 spells CASSIEVSGSNQPQHF. In DNA, the CDR3 is TGTGCCAGTAGTATAGAGGTGTCAGGGAGCAATCAGCCCCAGCATTTT. The whole variable domain, remainder taken from reference TRBV19 and TRBJ1-5, is DGGITQSPKYLFRKEGQNVTLSCEQNLNHDAMYWYRQDPGQGLRLIYYSQIVNDFQKGDIAEGYSVSREKKESFPLTVTSAQKNPTAFYLCASSIEVSGSNQPQHFGDGTRLSIL.

The count of this clone is one. V gene TRBV11-3 combines with J gene TRBJ2-1; the match to TRBD2 covers 9 bases. V was pared by 2 bases and J by 8 bases, with 10 bases of the junction left unmatched. This CDR3 is built from 16 residues. The germline CDR1 and CDR2 sequences are SGHNT and YENEEA. The CDR3 region has the DNA TGTGCCAGCAGCTTAACTGGCGCGGGAGGGCACGATGAGCAGTTCTTC. Translating gives CASSLTGAGGHDEQFF.

V gene TRBV5-1 combines with J gene TRBJ2-2; 8 bases agree with TRBD1. Germline assignment: CDR1 SGHRS and CDR2 YFSETQ. CDR3 length: 15 amino acids. The J segment lost 5 bases and the V segment lost 0 bases, leaving 3 bases of the junction unmatched. CDR3 region: CASSLAGGRTGELFF. In nucleotides, the CDR3 is TGCGCCAGCAGCTTGGCAGGGGGCCGTACCGGGGAGCTGTTTTTT.

The CDR3 nucleotides read TGTGCCAGCAGCCTTACCGGGACAGGGGACGCCTATGGCTACACCTTC. Protein product: CASSLTGTGDAYGYTF. The V gene is TRBV4-2, the J gene TRBJ1-2; 10 bases are shared with TRBD1. Germline-derived CDR1 and CDR2 are LGHNA and YNFKEQ. This CDR3 has 16 residues. The V gene end was trimmed by 4 bases and the J gene end by 4 bases; junction bases not matched to a gene: 9.

In nucleotides, the CDR3 is TGTGCCAGCAGTGACGACAGGGGCCCCCACCGTCTATATAGCAATCAGCCCCAGCATTTT. Translation: CASSDDRGPHRLYSNQPQHF. The chain has TRBV6-1 and TRBJ1-5; 8 bases fit TRBD1. The CDR3 has 20 amino acids. J gave up 0 bases and V 3 bases, and 16 bases lay outside the gene matches. Germline values: CDR1 MNHNS, CDR2 SASEGT.

The J gene is TRBJ2-1, the V gene TRBV11-3; perhaps TRBD2 as D (5 bases). CDR1 is SGHNT, CDR2 YENEEA, per germline. This CDR3 has 14 amino acids. V dropped 2 bases and J dropped 7 bases, with 12 bases sitting between them. The CDR3: CASSLTGTGNEQFF. In DNA form, the CDR3 reads TGTGCCAGCAGCTTAACGGGAACGGGTAATGAGCAGTTCTTC.

The chain is built from TRBV11-2 and TRBJ2-7; 10 bases agree with TRBD2. The CDR3 is 15 residues long. The trim removed 1 base at V and 2 bases at J, leaving 2 bases unmatched. CDR1 and CDR2 from the germline V gene are SGHAT and FQNNGV. CDR3 amino acids: CASSLAAGGPYEQYF. CDR3 DNA sequence: TGTGCCAGCAGCTTAGCAGCGGGGGGGCCCTACGAGCAGTACTTC.

This clone was counted only a few times. The chain employs TRBV5-1 and TRBJ1-1; no firm D call. Trimming removed 1 base at V and 1 base at J, with 11 bases between. Germline V CDR1 and CDR2: SGHRS, YFSETQ. The CDR3 runs to 15 residues. CDR3 DNA: TGCGCCAGCAGCTTGTCTTGGCCGGGGAACACTGAAGCTTTCTTT. Amino acid sequence: CASSLSWPGNTEAFF.

V usage is TRBV11-2 and J usage is TRBJ1-4, with 9 bases that match TRBD1. Trimming removed 5 bases from V and 5 bases from J; junction bases left unmatched: 3. Germline V gives CDR1 SGHAT, CDR2 FQNNGV. The CDR3 length is 14 residues. The CDR3 protein is CASSRDRENEKLFF. The CDR3, as DNA: TGTGCCAGCAGCCGGGACAGGGAGAATGAAAAACTGTTTTTT.

V and J are TRBV29-1 and TRBJ1-1; 7 bases are a match to TRBD1. This CDR3 spans 11 amino acids. The V segment lost 7 bases and the J segment 1 base; nucleotides outside the gene matches: 0. Per germline, CDR1 SQVTM and CDR2 ANQGSEA. The CDR3 loop reads CSGQGNTEAFF. DNA for the CDR3: TGCAGCGGACAGGGGAACACTGAAGCTTTCTTT.

The chain carries TRBV6-6 and TRBJ2-7; the D gene is possibly TRBD1 (5 bases). V was clipped by 2 bases and J by 0 bases, with 14 bases between them. Germline loops: CDR1 MNHNY, CDR2 SVGAGI (reference sequence). The CDR3 loop spans 16 amino acids. CDR3 region: CASSYRAGRVSYEQYF. The CDR3 coding sequence is TGTGCCAGCAGTTACCGGGCCGGCAGGGTCTCCTACGAGCAGTACTTC.

A note on this clone: A junction end diverges from the germline sequence, so it may reflect a read error. The rearrangement joins TRBV7-7 to TRBJ1-1; D unclear. CDR1 and CDR2 (germline): SSHAT, FNYEAQ (reference sequence). This CDR3 has 12 amino acids. CDR3: CASSLGGSEAFF. The DNA for the CDR3 is TGTGCTAGCAGCTTAGGCGGCAGTGAAGCTTTCTTT.

This clone was picked up a small number of times. The chain employs TRBV19 and TRBJ1-5; 7 bases agree with TRBD1. Germline V gene data show CDR1 as LNHDA and CDR2 as SQIVND (reference sequence). CDR3 size: 15 residues. Losses at the gene ends were 3 bases for V and 5 bases for J; bases not matched to a gene: 7. The CDR3 is CASSMAGGVDQPQHF. The DNA for the CDR3 is TGTGCCAGTAGTATGGCAGGGGGAGTCGATCAGCCCCAGCATTTT.

The chain couples TRBV4-1 to TRBJ1-1; 10 nucleotides align to TRBD1. The CDR3 spans 14 residues. J lost 7 bases, V lost 1 base, and 3 bases had no gene match. Per germline, CDR1 MGHRA and CDR2 YSYEKL. CDR3: CASSQGGQGNEAFF. The CDR3 DNA sequence: TGCGCCAGCAGCCAAGGGGGACAGGGGAATGAAGCTTTCTTT.

This chain joins TRBV10-1 and TRBJ2-3; D is undetermined. CDR3 length: 14 residues. Trimming took off 5 bases at V and 4 bases at J, with 13 bases between the two ends. Germline V gene sequence: CDR1 WNHNN, CDR2 SYGVQD (reference sequence). CDR3 in amino acids: CASSNERGADTQYF. The CDR3 region has the DNA TGCGCCAGCAGTAATGAGCGAGGAGCAGATACGCAGTATTTT.

The gene calls are TRBV10-1 and TRBJ2-3; 12 nucleotides agree with TRBD2. Per the germline V gene, CDR1 is WNHNN and CDR2 is SYGVQD (reference sequence). Trimming at V came to 0 bases and at J to 4 bases, leaving 2 bases not matched to a gene. The CDR3 is 16 amino acids. In DNA, the CDR3 is TGCGCCAGCAGTGAGTCGACTAGCGGGGGCCCAGATACGCAGTATTTT. It specifies CASSESTSGGPDTQYF.

The V and J genes are TRBV5-3 and TRBJ2-1, with 10 bases aligning to TRBD2. TRBV5-3 is marked as an open reading frame, function uncertain. The length of the CDR3 is 16 residues. Trimming removed 4 bases from V and 6 bases from J; junction bases left unmatched: 10. The chain's CDR3 is CARSRPQAGGPNEQFF. As DNA, the CDR3 is TGTGCCAGAAGCCGCCCACAAGCGGGGGGGCCCAATGAGCAGTTCTTC.

In nucleotides, the CDR3 is TGTGCCATAGGACAGGGGGATAACTATGGCTACACCTTC. It codes for CAIGQGDNYGYTF. The rearrangement uses TRBV19 and TRBJ1-2; 10 nucleotides agree with TRBD1. Germline CDR1 LNHDA, CDR2 SQIVND (reference sequence). J gave up 1 base and V 10 bases, and 3 bases lay outside the gene matches. CDR3 length: 13 amino acids.

This chain links TRBV4-1 with TRBJ2-3; perhaps TRBD1 as D (6 bases). The CDR3 length is 16 residues. V dropped 0 bases and J dropped 2 bases, with 12 bases sitting between them. Germline values: CDR1 MGHRA, CDR2 YSYEKL. CDR3 coding DNA: TGCGCCAGCAGCCAAGATCAGGGGCCCCTCACAGATACGCAGTATTTT. Its translation: CASSQDQGPLTDTQYF.

This chain connects TRBV30 to TRBJ2-7; 8 bases align to TRBD1. CDR1 is GTSNPN and CDR2 is SVGIG in the germline V gene (reference sequence). After removal of 2 bases from V and 3 bases from J, the junction contained 6 bases not matched to a gene. The CDR3 is 14 amino acids. The CDR3 loop reads CAWSPGTGNYEQYF. In nucleotides, the CDR3 is TGTGCCTGGAGTCCGGGGACAGGTAACTACGAGCAGTACTTC.

J is TRBJ1-3 and V is TRBV5-3; 8 bases fit TRBD1. Being an ORF, TRBV5-3 has a function that is uncertain. The CDR3 has 16 amino acids. J gave up 4 bases and V 4 bases, and 10 bases lay outside the gene matches. The CDR3, as DNA: TGTGCCAGAAGCCCCCGCAGGGGGCTACGAGGAAACACCATATATTTT. Translating gives CARSPRRGLRGNTIYF.

This chain uses TRBV6-1 with TRBJ2-5; D is possibly TRBD2 (5 bases). The J call is doubtful: the DNA matches TRBJ2-7 better. CDR1 and CDR2 from the germline V gene are MNHNS and SASEGT. CDR3 size: 10 residues. CDR3 sequence: CASGSYEQYF. The CDR3 DNA follows: TGTGCCAGCGGGAGCTACGAGCAGTACTTC.

This clone occurred once. The chain carries TRBV7-2 and TRBJ2-7, with 9 bases aligning to TRBD2. Germline CDR1 and CDR2: SGHTA and FQGNSA. The CDR3 is 15 amino acids. Trimming cost V 5 bases and J 4 bases; bases outside gene matches: 9. In DNA, the CDR3 is TGTGCCAGCAGCCCTCTTAGCGGGAGAAATTACGAGCAGTACTTC. Its translation is CASSPLSGRNYEQYF.

This chain links TRBV5-1 with TRBJ2-2; 11 nucleotides align to TRBD1. V lost 6 bases, J lost 4 bases, and 5 bases stayed unmatched. CDR3 length: 15 amino acids. Germline CDR1 SGHRS, CDR2 YFSETQ. The CDR3 spells CASIAGTGGTGELFF. The CDR3 DNA reads as TGCGCCAGCATCGCCGGGACAGGGGGCACCGGGGAGCTGTTTTTT. Looking up the rest from reference TRBV5-1 and TRBJ2-2 gives the full variable domain: KAGVTQTPRYLIKTRGQQVTLSCSPISGHRSVSWYQQTPGQGLQFLFEYFSETQRNKGNFPGRFSGRQFSNSRSEMNVSTLELGDSALYLCASIAGTGGTGELFFGEGSRLTVL.

V and J are TRBV2 and TRBJ2-2, with TRBD1 identical over 7 bases. This CDR3 has 15 amino acids. Germline values: CDR1 SNHLY, CDR2 FYNNEI. Trimming cost V 6 bases and J 4 bases; bases outside gene matches: 8. CDR3 bases: TGTGCCAGCAGCCAGGACAGGACTTTCACCGGGGAGCTGTTTTTT. This sequence encodes CASSQDRTFTGELFF.

This clone has a single count. The junction departs from the called germline gene at one end, perhaps through a read error. V is TRBV7-9 and J is TRBJ2-7, with 7 bases matching TRBD1. In germline, CDR1 is SEHNR, CDR2 FQNEAQ (reference sequence). This CDR3 has 14 residues. The CDR3 region is CSSSLDRDAYEQYF. CDR3 nucleotide sequence: TGTTCCAGCAGCTTAGACAGGGACGCCTACGAGCAGTACTTC.